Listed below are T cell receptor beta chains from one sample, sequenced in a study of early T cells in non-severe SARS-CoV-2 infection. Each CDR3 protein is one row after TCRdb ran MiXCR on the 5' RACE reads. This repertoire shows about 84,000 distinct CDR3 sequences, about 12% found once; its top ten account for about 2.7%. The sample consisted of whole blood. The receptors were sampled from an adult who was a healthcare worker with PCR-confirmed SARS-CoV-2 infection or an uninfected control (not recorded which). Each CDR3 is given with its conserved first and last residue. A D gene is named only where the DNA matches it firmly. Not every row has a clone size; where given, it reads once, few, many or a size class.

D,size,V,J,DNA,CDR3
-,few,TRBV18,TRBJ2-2,TGTGCCAGCTCACCACGGGCGGCGAACACCGGGGAGCTGTTTTTT,CASSPRAANTGELFF
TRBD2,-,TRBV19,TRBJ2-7,TGTGCCAGTAGAAAGGCAGCGGGAGGGTTCTACGAGCAGTACTTC,CASRKAAGGFYEQYF
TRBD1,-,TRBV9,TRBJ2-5,TGTGCCAGCAGCGTGACCGGGACAGGGATTCAAGAGACCCAGTACTTC,CASSVTGTGIQETQYF
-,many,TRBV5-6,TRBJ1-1,TGTGCCAGCAGCTCCCCCGGATCAGGGTATGCAGCTTTCTTT,CASSSPGSGYAAFF
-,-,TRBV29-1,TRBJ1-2,TGCAGCGTTGAAGATGGGGGGCCCCCACGCACCTTC,CSVEDGGPPRTF
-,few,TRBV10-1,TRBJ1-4,TGCGCCAGCAGTGAGGACAAGCTCCTTGCAACTAATGAAAAACTGTTTTTT,CASSEDKLLATNEKLFF
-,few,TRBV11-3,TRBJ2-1,TGTGCCTGCGGCATCCGACTAGGCGGAATGAATGAGCAGTTCTTC,CACGIRLGGMNEQFF
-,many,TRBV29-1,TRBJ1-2,TGCAGCGACGACACGATTTCTAACTATGGCTACACCTTC,CSDDTISNYGYTF
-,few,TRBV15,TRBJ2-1,TGTGCCACCAGCAGGGACGGCCCCTACAATGAGCAGTTCTTC,CATSRDGPYNEQFF
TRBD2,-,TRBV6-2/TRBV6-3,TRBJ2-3,TGTGCCAGCAGCCCCGGACTAGCGGTCACAGATACGCAGTATTTT,CASSPGLAVTDTQYF
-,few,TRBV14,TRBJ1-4,TGTGCCAGCAGCCCCAGACATGCAACTAATGAAAAACTGTTTTTT,CASSPRHATNEKLFF
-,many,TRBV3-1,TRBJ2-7,TGTGCCAGCAGCCAAGGGGTACAGCAGTACGAGCAGTACTTC,CASSQGVQQYEQYF
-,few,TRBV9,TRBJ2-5,TGTGCCAGCAGCGTAGGGATCGGGCAGGCTTTAGCCCAAGAGACCCAGTACTTC,CASSVGIGQALAQETQYF
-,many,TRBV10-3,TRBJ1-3,TGTGCCATCAGCTCCTCTGGAAACACCATATATTTT,CAISSSGNTIYF
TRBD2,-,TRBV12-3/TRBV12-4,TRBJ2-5,TGTGCCAGCAAAAGCGGGAATCAAGAGACCCAGTACTTC,CASKSGNQETQYF
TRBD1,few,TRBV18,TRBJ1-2,TGTGCCAGCTCACCTGGGACAGTCAACTATGGCTACACCTTC,CASSPGTVNYGYTF
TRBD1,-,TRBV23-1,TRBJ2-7,TGCGCCAGCAGTCCCCCCTCGGGACAGTCAAAAACCTCCTACGAGCAGTACTTC,CASSPPSGQSKTSYEQYF
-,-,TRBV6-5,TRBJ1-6,TGTGCCAGCAGTTACTCGAACGGGGGGTATAATTCACCCCTCCACTTT,CASSYSNGGYNSPLHF
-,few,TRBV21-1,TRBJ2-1,TGTGCCAGCAGCAAAGATAGACAGCTCAAAGCCAATGAGCAGTTCTTC,CASSKDRQLKANEQFF
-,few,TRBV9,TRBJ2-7,TGTGCCAGCAGCGTATCATGGACGGTCGACTACGAGCAGTACTTC,CASSVSWTVDYEQYF
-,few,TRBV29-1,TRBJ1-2,TGCAGCGTTGAAGTTGCGGCAGCCTATGGCTACACCTTC,CSVEVAAAYGYTF
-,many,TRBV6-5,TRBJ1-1,TGTGCCAGCAGTTATACCAGGATAGGGACTGAAGCTTTCTTT,CASSYTRIGTEAFF
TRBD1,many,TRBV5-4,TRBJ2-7,TGTGCCAGCAGCTTCGACAGGGCGTCGTACGAGCAGTACTTC,CASSFDRASYEQYF
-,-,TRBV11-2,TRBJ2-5,TGTGCCAGCAGCTTAGATCTCTGGAGCGAACAAGAGACCCAGTACTTC,CASSLDLWSEQETQYF
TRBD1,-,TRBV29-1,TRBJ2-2,TGCAGCGTAGGGGGCCCCTCCGGGGAGCTGTTTTTT,CSVGGPSGELFF
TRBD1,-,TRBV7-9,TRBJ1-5,TGTGCCAGCAGCTCATCTGACAGGGAAAATCAGCCCCAGCATTTT,CASSSSDRENQPQHF
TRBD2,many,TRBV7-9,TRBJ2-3,TGTGCCAGCAGCCCGACTAGCGTCGCAGATACGCAGTATTTT,CASSPTSVADTQYF
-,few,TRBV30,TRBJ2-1,TGTGCCGGTAGTAGGCAGAGCTCCTACAATGAGCAGTTCTTC,CAGSRQSSYNEQFF
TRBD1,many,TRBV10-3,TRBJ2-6,TGTGCCATCAGTGATGGTGGGACAGGGTCCAACGTCCTGACTTTC,CAISDGGTGSNVLTF
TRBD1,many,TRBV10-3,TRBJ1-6,TGTGCCATCAGGGGACAGGGTAATTCACCCCTCCACTTT,CAIRGQGNSPLHF
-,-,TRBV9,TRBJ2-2,TGTGCCAGCGGCCTTAACACCGGGGAGCTGTTTTTT,CASGLNTGELFF
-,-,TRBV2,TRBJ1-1,TGTGCCAGCACTAGGATCATCGGATCTGAAGCTTTCTTT,CASTRIIGSEAFF
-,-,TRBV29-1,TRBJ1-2,TGCAGCGTTGAAGGGAAGGCGGGGGCCGGCTATGGCTACACCTTC,CSVEGKAGAGYGYTF
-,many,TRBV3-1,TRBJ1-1,TGTGCCAGCAGCCAACTACCGAACACTGAAGCTTTCTTT,CASSQLPNTEAFF
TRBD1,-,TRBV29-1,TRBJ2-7,TGCAGCGGTACCCGGGACAGCCGAGAGGAGCAGTACTTC,CSGTRDSREEQYF
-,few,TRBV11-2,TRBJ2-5,TGTGCCAGCACCCCGTCATACGAGACCCAGTACTTC,CASTPSYETQYF
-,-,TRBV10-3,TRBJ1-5,TGTGCCATCAGTGAGTCAAATCAGCCCCAGCATTTT,CAISESNQPQHF
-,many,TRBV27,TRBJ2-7,TGTGCCAGCACCAGCCCGGACGCGGGTTACGAGCAGTACTTC,CASTSPDAGYEQYF
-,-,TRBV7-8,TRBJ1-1,TGTGCCAGCAGCTTAGGGAGTCAGGCGGGGCGCAACACTGAAGCTTTCTTT,CASSLGSQAGRNTEAFF
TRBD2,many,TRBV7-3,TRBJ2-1,TGTGCCAGCAGCTTAGACCTGGGACTAGCGGGAAATGAGCAGTTCTTC,CASSLDLGLAGNEQFF
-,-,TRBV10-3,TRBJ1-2,TGTGCCATCAGTGAGTCGACTCAAAGAGGCTACACCTTC,CAISESTQRGYTF
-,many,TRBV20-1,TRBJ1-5,TGCAGTGCTAGAGATCTTACAAGGCCCCAGCATTTT,CSARDLTRPQHF
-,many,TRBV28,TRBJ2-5,TGTGCCAGCAGTCCCTCCGGGGAGACCCAGTACTTC,CASSPSGETQYF
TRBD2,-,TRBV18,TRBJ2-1,TGTGCCAGCTCACCGGCTAGCGGGAACTACAATGAGCAGTTCTTC,CASSPASGNYNEQFF
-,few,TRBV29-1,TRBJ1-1,TGCAGCGTCGCCATACTTGCCACTGAAGCTTTCTTT,CSVAILATEAFF
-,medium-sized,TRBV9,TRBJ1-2,TGTGCCAGCAGCGTAGCCCTCCAGGTTGACGGCTACACCTTC,CASSVALQVDGYTF
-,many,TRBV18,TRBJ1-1,TGTGCCAGCTCACCACTACACTTGAACACTGAAGCTTTCTTT,CASSPLHLNTEAFF
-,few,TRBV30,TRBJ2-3,TGTGCCTGGCATGCCGCGGGAGATACGCAGTATTTT,CAWHAAGDTQYF
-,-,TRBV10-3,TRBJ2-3,TGTGCCATCAGTTCGGGGGCCGGAGGAGCTGATACGCAGTATTTT,CAISSGAGGADTQYF
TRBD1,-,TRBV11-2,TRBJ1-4,TGTGCCAGCACAAGGGACAGAAAAAGTAATGAAAAACTGTTTTTT,CASTRDRKSNEKLFF
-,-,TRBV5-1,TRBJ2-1,TGCGCCAGCAGCTCCACCTCCCTTGACAGGGAGCAGTTCTTC,CASSSTSLDREQFF
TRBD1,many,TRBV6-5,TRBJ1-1,TGTGCCAGCAGGGGACGGACAGGGTGGTCGGGTAGCGCTGAAGCTTTCTTT,CASRGRTGWSGSAEAFF
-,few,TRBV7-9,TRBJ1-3,TGTGCCGGCGGGACACCCGGAAACACCATATATTTT,CAGGTPGNTIYF